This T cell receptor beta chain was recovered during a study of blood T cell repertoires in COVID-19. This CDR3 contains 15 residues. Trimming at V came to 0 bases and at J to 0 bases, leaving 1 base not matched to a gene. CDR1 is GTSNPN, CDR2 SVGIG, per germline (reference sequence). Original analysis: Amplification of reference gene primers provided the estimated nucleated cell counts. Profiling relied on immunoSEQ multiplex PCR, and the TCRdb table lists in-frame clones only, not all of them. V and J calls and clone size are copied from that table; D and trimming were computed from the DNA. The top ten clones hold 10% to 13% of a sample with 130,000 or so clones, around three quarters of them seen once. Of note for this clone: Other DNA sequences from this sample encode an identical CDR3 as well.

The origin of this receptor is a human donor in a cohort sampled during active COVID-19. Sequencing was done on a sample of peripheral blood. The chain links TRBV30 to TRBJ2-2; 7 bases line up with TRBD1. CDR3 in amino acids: CAWSVGQPNTGELFF. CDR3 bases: TGTGCCTGGAGTGTGGGACAGCCGAACACCGGGGAGCTGTTTTTT.